One and the same sample provided the 26 T cell receptor beta chains below, sequenced in a study of blood T cells in healthy people across ages. With a J-beta primer mix and a sample-barcoded 5' primer, a second PCR ran about 6 to 11 cycles. TCRdb re-analysed the 5' RACE reads in MiXCR, keeping a single row per CDR3 protein. The table shows about 1.6 million distinct CDR3 sequences, with roughly a third occurring only once. The specimen was blood. These receptor sequences come from a woman under 40 in good health.

This clonotype was detected many times. The V call is TRBV29-1, the J call TRBJ2-7; no clear D gene. This CDR3 has 12 residues. Germline assignment: CDR1 SQVTM and CDR2 ANQGSEA. V lost 5 bases, J lost 3 bases, and 11 bases lay in between. The CDR3 DNA reads as TGCAGCGTTATTGGATCGGACTACGAGCAGTACTTC. This sequence encodes CSVIGSDYEQYF.

The chain joins TRBV12-3 or TRBV12-4 to TRBJ1-2; D ambiguous. This CDR3 contains 13 residues. Between the trimmed V and J ends, which lost 3 bases and 2 bases, there was a span of 7 bases. The CDR3 DNA reads as TGTGCCAGCAGTTTGGCGCTGAACTATGGCTACACCTTC. Encoded protein: CASSLALNYGYTF.

This clonotype was seen a handful of times. This chain uses TRBV5-1 with TRBJ2-1; no reliable D call. CDR1 SGHRS and CDR2 YFSETQ come from the germline V gene. This CDR3 region has 13 residues. Trimming removed 1 base at V and 10 bases at J, with 12 bases between. In DNA, the CDR3 is TGCGCCAGCAGCTTGTATCCTCTCGGAGAGCAGTTCTTC. Translation gives CASSLYPLGEQFF.

The chain carries TRBV5-1 and TRBJ2-7; D unresolved. The ends were cut back, 0 bases at V and 0 bases at J, with 16 bases in the middle. CDR3 size: 17 residues. Germline V gene sequence: CDR1 SGHRS, CDR2 YFSETQ. The CDR3 DNA sequence: TGCGCCAGCAGCTTGGAGGCCGGGCCACGAAGCTCCTACGAGCAGTACTTC. Translating gives CASSLEAGPRSSYEQYF.

V and J are TRBV11-1 and TRBJ2-1, with 11 nucleotides matching TRBD2. V was pared by 8 bases and J by 12 bases, with 12 bases of the junction left unmatched. The CDR3 sequence is 14 residues long. The V gene's germline CDR1 is SGHAT and CDR2 FQDESV (reference sequence). CDR3 bases: TGTGCCAGCTCGGGGGGACTAGCGGTGGGAGGGCAGTTCTTC. It specifies CASSGGLAVGGQFF.

Comment on this clonotype: A read error may explain this, as a much larger clone is one base away. Since no conserved phenylalanine or tryptophan closes the CDR3, a read error is the likely cause. The chain uses TRBV6-1 and TRBJ2-7; 11 bases line up with TRBD1. The CDR3 contains 15 residues. Germline CDR1 is MNHNS and CDR2 is SASEGT. Trimming at V came to 5 bases and at J to 2 bases, leaving 5 bases not matched to a gene. The CDR3, as DNA: TGTGCCAGCAGTCCAAGGACAGGGGGCACCTACGAGCAGTACTGC. Its translation is CASSPRTGGTYEQYC.

The gene calls are TRBV29-1 and TRBJ1-1; D gene uncertain. Per germline, CDR1 SQVTM and CDR2 ANQGSEA. The ends were cut back, 0 bases at V and 8 bases at J, with 13 bases in the middle. This CDR3 is built from 13 residues. CDR3 sequence reads: CSVEELVEGEAFF. The CDR3 DNA sequence: TGCAGCGTTGAAGAACTGGTCGAGGGCGAAGCTTTCTTT.

With respect to this clonotype: This may arise from a read error, as a much more abundant clone is one base away. This sequence joins TRBV27 and TRBJ2-1; TRBD1 matches at 7 bases. CDR1 MNHEY and CDR2 SMNVEV come from the germline V gene (reference sequence). This CDR3 is 14 amino acids long. V lost 6 bases and J lost 4; bases outside the gene matches: 6. In nucleotides, the CDR3 is TGTGCCAGCAGGTCCAGACAGGGATACAATGAGCAGTTCTTC. Its translation: CASRSRQGYNEQFF.

The CDR3 is CASSPGGQQQYF. The CDR3 DNA follows: TGTGCCAGCAGCCCCGGGGGGCAACAGCAGTACTTC. The rearrangement links TRBV3-1 to TRBJ2-7; possible D gene TRBD2, 7 bases. V was pared by 4 bases and J by 8 bases, with 12 bases between. The CDR3 totals 12 residues. The germline V gene has CDR1 LGHDT and CDR2 YNNKEL (reference sequence).

This clonotype appeared a few times. V gene TRBV29-1 combines with J gene TRBJ1-1; the match to TRBD1 covers 9 bases. V gave up 4 bases and J gave up 6 bases; unmatched junction bases: 3. The germline V gene has CDR1 SQVTM and CDR2 ANQGSEA. This CDR3 contains 12 residues. The DNA for the CDR3 is TGCAGCGTTGGGACAGGGGTTTCTGAAGCTTTCTTT. Amino acids: CSVGTGVSEAFF.

This clonotype was recorded a few times. V and J are TRBV29-1 and TRBJ1-1; weak D call: TRBD1 (6 bases). CDR3 length equals 14 residues. The V end lost 2 bases, the J end lost 0 bases, and 10 bases lay between the germline ends. Germline V lookup: CDR1 SQVTM, CDR2 ANQGSEA. CDR3 bases: TGCAGCGTTGAACAGGGGCATGTGAACACTGAAGCTTTCTTT. This encodes CSVEQGHVNTEAFF.

This clonotype was counted only a few times. V gene TRBV7-9 combines with J gene TRBJ2-5; 7 bases match TRBD1. V lost 4 bases, J lost 0 bases, and 5 bases stayed unmatched. Per germline, CDR1 SEHNR and CDR2 FQNEAQ (reference sequence). The CDR3 runs 15 residues. CDR3 residues: CASSSGGAYQETQYF. The CDR3 DNA is TGTGCCAGCAGCTCAGGGGGTGCGTACCAAGAGACCCAGTACTTC.

The chain links TRBV6-6 to TRBJ1-5; D unresolved. Trimming shortened V by 5 bases and J by 0 bases, and 5 bases separated the two germline ends. Germline CDR1 is MNHNY and CDR2 is SVGAGI (reference sequence). CDR3 length: 13 residues. CDR3: CASSRNSNQPQHF. Here the CDR3 DNA reads TGTGCCAGCAGTCGGAATAGCAATCAGCCCCAGCATTTT.

J is TRBJ2-5 and V is TRBV7-6; D is tentatively TRBD1 or TRBD2 (5 bases each). V lost 5 bases and J 4 bases, leaving 14 bases between the germline ends. In germline, CDR1 is SGHVS, CDR2 FNYEAQ. This CDR3 comprises 14 residues. In nucleotides, the CDR3 is TGTGCCAGCAGCCCAACCCGGGGCGGAGAGACCCAGTACTTC. Its translation: CASSPTRGGETQYF.

This clonotype was counted only a few times. V and J are TRBV4-2 and TRBJ2-1; 9 nucleotides line up with TRBD2. The germline V gene has CDR1 LGHNA and CDR2 YNFKEQ. V trimming: 6 bases; J trimming: 0 bases; junction bases outside the gene matches: 9. CDR3 length: 17 residues. DNA for the CDR3: TGTGCCAGCAGTAAAGAGGGTAGCGGGAGCTCCTACAATGAGCAGTTCTTC. Its translation: CASSKEGSGSSYNEQFF.

A remark on this clonotype: This clone may be a read error of a much larger clone one base away. V usage is TRBV6-1 and J usage is TRBJ1-1, with D possibly being TRBD1 (5 bases). Germline-derived CDR1 and CDR2 are MNHNS and SASEGT. V was cut by 11 bases and J by 4 bases, with 26 bases left in between. There are 16 residues in the CDR3. The CDR3 coding sequence is TGTGCCGGGTTCGATTGGGAGGGAGTCGGGGGCACTGAAGCTTTCTTT. Protein: CAGFDWEGVGGTEAFF.

Points on this clonotype: A much larger clone is a single base away; this may be a read error. The chain has TRBV7-2 and TRBJ2-1, with no clear D. The CDR3 consists of 12 residues. The V gene's germline CDR1 is SGHTA and CDR2 FQGNSA. Trimming stripped 3 bases from V and 7 bases from J, with 7 bases between. The CDR3 region has the DNA TGTGCCAGCAGCTTCCCGGCGAATGAGCAGTTCTTC. Protein sequence: CASSFPANEQFF.

V is TRBV11-3 and J is TRBJ2-7, with a possible D match to TRBD1 (6 bases). The germline V and J ends were trimmed by 11 bases and 1 base, with 9 bases remaining between them. This CDR3 contains 11 residues. Germline loops: CDR1 SGHNT, CDR2 YENEEA. This CDR3 reads CAPRGSYEQYF. In DNA form, the CDR3 reads TGTGCCCCTAGGGGGTCCTACGAGCAGTACTTC.

There are a few counts of this clonotype. This chain joins TRBV5-1 and TRBJ1-2; D is ambiguous. CDR3 size: 13 residues. Germline loops: CDR1 SGHRS, CDR2 YFSETQ. The V gene lost 4 bases and the J gene lost 4 bases, with 11 bases spanning the gap. The CDR3 bases are TGCGCCAGCAGCAAGGACGGAGGCTATGGCTACACCTTC. Residues: CASSKDGGYGYTF.

This chain joins TRBV5-1 and TRBJ1-2; 7 bases fit TRBD1. J was trimmed by 2 bases and V by 7 bases; bases with no gene match: 11. The CDR3 contains 15 residues. CDR1 and CDR2 from the germline V gene are SGHRS and YFSETQ. In nucleotides, the CDR3 is TGCGCCAGCCGACACGGCGAGACAGGGAACTATGGCTACACCTTC. Translating gives CASRHGETGNYGYTF.

This chain uses TRBV11-2 with TRBJ2-1; 8 bases align to TRBD2. The CDR3 runs to 15 residues. In germline, CDR1 is SGHAT, CDR2 FQNNGV. V dropped 8 bases and J dropped 1; count of bases not matched to a gene: 7. This chain's CDR3 is CASGNGGGSYNEQFF. CDR3 coding DNA: TGTGCCAGCGGTAACGGGGGGGGTTCCTACAATGAGCAGTTCTTC. Variable domain in full (rest from reference TRBV11-2 and TRBJ2-1): EAGVAQSPRYKIIEKRQSVAFWCNPISGHATLYWYQQILGQGPKLLIQFQNNGVVDDSQLPKDRFSAERLKGVDSTLKIQPAKLEDSAVYLCASGNGGGSYNEQFFGPGTRLTVL.

This clonotype turned up a few times. The rearrangement links TRBV30 to TRBJ1-2; no clear D. This CDR3 is 13 amino acids long. Germline values: CDR1 GTSNPN, CDR2 SVGIG (reference sequence). V lost 0 bases and J 8 bases, leaving 13 bases between the germline ends. For the CDR3, the DNA is TGTGCCTGGAGTGTGGTCAGCTTAGACGGCTACACCTTC. It is translated as CAWSVVSLDGYTF. The full variable domain, completed using reference TRBV30 and TRBJ1-2, is SQTIHQWPATLVQPVGSPLSLECTVEGTSNPNLYWYRQAAGRGLQLLFYSVGIGQISSEVPQNLSASRPQDRQFILSSKKLLLSDSGFYLCAWSVVSLDGYTFGSGTRLTVV.

V is TRBV20-1 and J is TRBJ1-2; 7 bases align to TRBD1. CDR1 and CDR2 (germline): DFQATT, SNEGSKA (reference sequence). The CDR3 spans 15 residues. V lost 3 bases and J lost 6; bases outside the gene matches: 13. The CDR3 protein is CSARLGQAGGHGYTF. Written as DNA, the CDR3 is TGCAGTGCTAGGTTAGGACAGGCGGGAGGCCATGGCTACACCTTC.

This clonotype came up many times. The chain couples TRBV29-1 to TRBJ2-1; D is unresolved. The CDR3 spans 11 residues. With 5 bases removed from V and 7 bases from J, the gap between germline ends came to 9 bases. From germline, CDR1 is SQVTM and CDR2 ANQGSEA. The DNA of the CDR3 is TGCAGCGTTACCGCCGGGAATGAGCAGTTCTTC. This codes for CSVTAGNEQFF.

Ten or more counts support this clonotype. This chain links TRBV7-3 with TRBJ1-1; maybe TRBD1 (6 bases). Deletions cut 5 bases from V and 1 base from J, with 11 bases between. The CDR3 has 14 residues. Looked up from germline, CDR1 is SGHTA and CDR2 is FQGTGA. CDR3: CASSPEGGNTEAFF. The DNA for the CDR3 is TGTGCCAGCAGCCCGGAGGGGGGGAACACTGAAGCTTTCTTT.

This clonotype was picked up a small number of times. The chain links TRBV28 to TRBJ2-1, with a possible D match to TRBD2 (5 bases). The CDR3 loop spans 14 amino acids. Germline lookup yields CDR1 MDHEN and CDR2 SYDVKM. The germline V and J ends were trimmed by 3 bases and 6 bases, with 12 bases remaining between them. The CDR3 here is CASSFFPSINEQFF. CDR3 DNA sequence: TGTGCCAGCAGTTTCTTCCCTAGCATCAATGAGCAGTTCTTC.